Listed here are 16 T cell receptor beta chains from one sample, sequenced in a study of CD8 T cells in Susac syndrome. A quantity of about 0.5 to 1 ug RNA underwent reverse transcription using random hexamers. TCRdb redid the calling of the immunoSEQ multiplex PCR reads with MiXCR, one entry per CDR3 protein. The sample yields 150,000 or so distinct CDR3 sequences, around 94% seen once. Specimen: CD4+ T cells from PBMCs. Every receptor here comes from a human donor in good health.

The chain recombines TRBV29-1 with TRBJ1-2, with 8 bases fitting TRBD1. This CDR3 has 15 residues. Germline V gives CDR1 SQVTM, CDR2 ANQGSEA. Germline trimming cut 6 bases from V and 4 bases from J; bases unmatched to any gene: 13. This CDR3 is CSVSLAGTGSYGYTF. The CDR3 DNA follows: TGCAGCGTCAGCTTGGCCGGGACAGGCTCCTATGGCTACACCTTC.

The genes are TRBV18 and TRBJ2-1; D might be TRBD1 (5 bases). The ends were cut back, 1 base at V and 3 bases at J, with 13 bases in the middle. Germline V gene lookup returns CDR1 KGHSH and CDR2 LQKENI. CDR3 length: 16 amino acids. In DNA, the CDR3 is TGTGCCAGCTCACCACGAGAAGGCGACAGCTACAATGAGCAGTTCTTC. This codes for CASSPREGDSYNEQFF.

The CDR3 loop is CASTSNLAGSYNEQFF. The CDR3 nucleotides read TGTGCCAGCACCTCCAACCTAGCGGGGTCTTACAATGAGCAGTTCTTC. The chain employs TRBV6-2 or TRBV6-3 and TRBJ2-1, with TRBD2 matching over 9 bases. Germline CDR1 MNHEY, CDR2 SVGEGT. This CDR3 spans 16 amino acids. V was pared by 7 bases and J by 4 bases, with 11 bases of the junction left unmatched.

V usage is TRBV29-1 and J usage is TRBJ2-2; TRBD1 aligns across 9 bases. This CDR3 has 13 amino acids. V gave up 6 bases and J gave up 6 bases; unmatched junction bases: 5. Germline lookup yields CDR1 SQVTM and CDR2 ANQGSEA. The CDR3 here is CSVQGQGSGELFF. The CDR3 coding sequence is TGCAGCGTGCAAGGACAGGGGTCCGGGGAGCTGTTTTTT.

DNA of the CDR3: TGTGCCAGCAGTTCGGCTGAGGTTCAGCCCCAGCATTTT. As protein: CASSSAEVQPQHF. This chain links TRBV5-6 with TRBJ1-5; D ambiguous. Between the trimmed V and J ends, which lost 5 bases and 6 bases, there was a span of 12 bases. Per the germline V gene, CDR1 is SGHDT and CDR2 is YYEEEE. The CDR3 loop spans 13 amino acids.

This clonotype has just one count. The J gene is TRBJ1-1, the V gene TRBV27; possible D gene TRBD1, 6 bases. There are 13 residues in the CDR3. Germline CDR1 is MNHEY and CDR2 is SMNVEV (reference sequence). The germline V and J ends were trimmed by 6 bases and 4 bases, with 12 bases remaining between them. Written as DNA, the CDR3 is TGTGCCAGCAGGGGAACAGGGAGCACTGAAGCTTTCTTT. This codes for CASRGTGSTEAFF.

This clonotype was found once. J is TRBJ2-1 and V is TRBV20-1, with TRBD1 identical over 9 bases. V was pared by 5 bases and J by 7 bases, with 12 bases of the junction left unmatched. Germline CDR1 and CDR2: DFQATT and SNEGSKA (reference sequence). The CDR3 has 15 amino acids. The CDR3 is CSAPHPGQGRNEQFF. CDR3 bases: TGCAGTGCTCCACACCCGGGACAGGGAAGGAATGAGCAGTTCTTC.

The chain links TRBV3-1 to TRBJ2-7; D is unclear. V lost 0 bases and J lost 2, with 11 bases in between. The CDR3 is 15 residues long. CDR1 and CDR2 from the germline V gene are LGHDT and YNNKEL (reference sequence). The CDR3 DNA sequence: TGTGCCAGCAGCCAAGAGACCCTGAAGCCCTACGAGCAGTACTTC. Encoded protein: CASSQETLKPYEQYF.

V gene TRBV20-1 combines with J gene TRBJ2-5; D is uncertain. Trimming took off 1 base at V and 4 bases at J, with 10 bases between the two ends. The CDR3 covers 13 residues. CDR1 is DFQATT, CDR2 SNEGSKA, per germline (reference sequence). The CDR3 region has the DNA TGCAGTGCTAGAGTCGACAATGTAGAGACCCAGTACTTC. Translated: CSARVDNVETQYF.

The chain joins TRBV20-1 to TRBJ2-7; no firm D call. The germline V gene encodes CDR1 DFQATT and CDR2 SNEGSKA (reference sequence). The V end was cut by 1 base, the J end by 3 bases, with 7 bases between. The CDR3 sequence is 12 residues long. The CDR3 is CSARAADYEQYF. The CDR3 DNA sequence: TGCAGTGCTAGAGCGGCAGACTACGAGCAGTACTTC.

This clonotype was observed a single time. This chain connects TRBV6-5 to TRBJ1-6; D unresolved. V was trimmed by 4 bases and J by 1 base, leaving 14 bases between them. Germline CDR1 is MNHEY and CDR2 is SVGAGI. This CDR3 has 17 amino acids. The CDR3 loop reads CASSSPPGRSYNSPLHF. Written as DNA, the CDR3 is TGTGCCAGCAGTTCCCCCCCTGGACGGTCCTATAATTCACCCCTCCACTTT.

V gene TRBV7-9 combines with J gene TRBJ1-1; D might be TRBD1 (6 bases). Germline CDR1 is SEHNR and CDR2 is FQNEAQ (reference sequence). The V end lost 5 bases, the J end lost 1 base, and 11 bases lay between the germline ends. This CDR3 spans 14 amino acids. This CDR3 is CASSPLTGNTEAFF. In DNA form, the CDR3 reads TGTGCCAGCAGCCCCTTGACAGGGAACACTGAAGCTTTCTTT.

The chain employs TRBV5-1 and TRBJ1-2; D may be TRBD1 (5 bases). Germline CDR1 is SGHRS and CDR2 is YFSETQ. V dropped 0 bases and J dropped 8 bases, with 20 bases sitting between them. This CDR3 comprises 16 residues. The CDR3, as DNA: TGCGCCAGCAGCTTGGGGGCCGGGACCCCGGGATCGGGCTACACCTTC. Its translation: CASSLGAGTPGSGYTF. The whole variable domain, filled in from reference TRBV5-1 and TRBJ1-2, reads KAGVTQTPRYLIKTRGQQVTLSCSPISGHRSVSWYQQTPGQGLQFLFEYFSETQRNKGNFPGRFSGRQFSNSRSEMNVSTLELGDSALYLCASSLGAGTPGSGYTFGSGTRLTVV.

This chain connects TRBV20-1 to TRBJ1-5; D unclear. The CDR3 is 15 amino acids. V was shortened by 3 bases and J by 0 bases, with 12 bases between the two germline ends. Germline V gene lookup returns CDR1 DFQATT and CDR2 SNEGSKA (reference sequence). The CDR3 DNA sequence: TGCAGTGCTAGCCCCCAACGGGATAGCAATCAGCCCCAGCATTTT. This translates into CSASPQRDSNQPQHF.

This chain connects TRBV6-1 to TRBJ2-3; no clear D gene. V shed 7 bases and J shed 5 bases, with 25 bases lying between them. CDR1 is MNHNS, CDR2 SASEGT, per germline. This CDR3 contains 17 residues. The CDR3 sequence: CASNKGGGRLSGDTQYF. CDR3 sequence (DNA): TGTGCCAGCAATAAGGGCGGCGGCAGGCTCTCTGGAGATACGCAGTATTTT.

The chain joins TRBV28 to TRBJ2-5; D tentatively fits TRBD1 or TRBD2 (5 bases each). Germline V gives CDR1 MDHEN, CDR2 SYDVKM. The CDR3 totals 13 residues. Trimming took off 3 bases at V and 10 bases at J, with 15 bases between the two ends. CDR3 nucleotide sequence: TGTGCCAGCAGTTTTGGGACCGTTCAGGGCCAGTACTTC. This sequence encodes CASSFGTVQGQYF.